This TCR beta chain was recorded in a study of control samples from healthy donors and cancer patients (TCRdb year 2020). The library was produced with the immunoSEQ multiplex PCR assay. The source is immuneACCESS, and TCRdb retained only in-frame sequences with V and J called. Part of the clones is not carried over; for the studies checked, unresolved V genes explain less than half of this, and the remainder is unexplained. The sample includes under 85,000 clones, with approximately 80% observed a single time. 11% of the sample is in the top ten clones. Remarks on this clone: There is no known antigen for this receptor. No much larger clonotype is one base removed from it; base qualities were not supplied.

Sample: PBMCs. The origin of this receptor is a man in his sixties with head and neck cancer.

This receptor has the CDR3 CAIKGQGGYGYTF. The bases are TGTGCCATCAAGGGACAGGGGGGCTATGGCTACACCTTC. In this chain, TRBV10-3 is recombined with TRBJ1-2, and TRBD1 aligns with 11 junction nucleotides. The CDR3 goes from the cysteine to the phenylalanine over 13 residues. The only DNA kept is the CDR3, 39 bases in frame from the first base. From the germline V gene, CDR1 is ENHRY and CDR2 is SYGVKD. Trimming removed 7 bases from V and 4 bases from J; the gene matches leave 2 bases unexplained.